The clone carrying this T cell receptor beta chain was detected a few times. Its antigen remains unknown. Germline loops: CDR1 MGHRA, CDR2 YSYEKL. The CDR3 spans 15 residues. V was clipped by 1 base and J by 2 bases, with 11 bases between them. TCR beta cDNA libraries included unique molecular identifiers. TCRdb analysed the PCR reads with MiXCR anew, one entry per CDR3 protein. The sample lists 550,000 to 700,000 distinct CDR3 sequences; roughly 40% were seen once. The data are from a study of post-analysis software for immune sequencing data. Across the whole study: The study covered relapsing-remitting, secondary progressive and progressive-relapsing courses of multiple sclerosis.

Study results and limitations: Patients used five TRBV segments, including TRBV5-6, TRBV5-1 and TRBV20-1, more often than controls. Batch-matched samples strongly co-clustered by F measure.

The material sequenced was blood. This TCR derives from a girl between 10 and 17 years old with multiple sclerosis. This chain links TRBV4-1 with TRBJ2-5; possible D gene TRBD1, 7 bases. The CDR3 nucleotides read TGCGCCAGCAGCCAAGGCGGGACAGCTCAAGAGACCCAGTACTTC. Its protein is CASSQGGTAQETQYF.